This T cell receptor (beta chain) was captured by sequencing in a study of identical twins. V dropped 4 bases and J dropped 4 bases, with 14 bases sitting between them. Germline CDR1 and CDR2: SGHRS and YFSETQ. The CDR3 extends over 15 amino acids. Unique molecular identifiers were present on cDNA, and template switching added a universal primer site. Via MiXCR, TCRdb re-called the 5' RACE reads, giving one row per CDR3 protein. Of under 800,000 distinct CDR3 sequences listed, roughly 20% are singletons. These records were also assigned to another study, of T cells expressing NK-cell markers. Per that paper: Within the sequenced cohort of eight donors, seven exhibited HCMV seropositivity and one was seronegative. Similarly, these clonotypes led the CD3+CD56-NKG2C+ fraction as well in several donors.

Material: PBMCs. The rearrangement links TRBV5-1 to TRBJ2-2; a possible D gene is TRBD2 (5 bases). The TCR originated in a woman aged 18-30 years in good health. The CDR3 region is CASSPGSGATGELFF. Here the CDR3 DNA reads TGCGCCAGCAGCCCTGGAAGCGGAGCCACCGGGGAGCTGTTTTTT.